This is a list of T cell receptor beta chains from one sample in a study of T-cell reconstitution after alpha-beta-depleted transplantation in children. TCRdb reprocessed the PCR reads with MiXCR, giving one entry per CDR3 protein. The sample contains 640,000 or so distinct CDR3 sequences, 15% to 20% of which appear only once. The specimen was PBMCs from the stem cell graft donor, collected from the stem cell graft. Receptors originate from a human donor who donated a stem cell graft to a child with acute myeloid leukemia. CDR3s include the opening cysteine and the closing phenylalanine or tryptophan. The order of the fields is clone size, J gene, D gene, V gene, CDR3 protein, CDR3 DNA. D genes are given only for firm matches. Expanded clones are given a class, and other clones once, few, many or no size at all.

once TRBJ1-1 TRBD1 TRBV6-2/TRBV6-3 CASNPDRDRSEAFF TGTGCCAGCAACCCGGACAGGGATCGTTCAGAAGCTTTCTTT
many TRBJ1-5 - TRBV7-2 CASSSPLGLANQPQHF TGTGCCAGCAGCTCCCCGCTGGGGTTGGCTAATCAGCCCCAGCATTTT
many TRBJ1-5 TRBD1 TRBV20-1 CSGGQANQPQHF TGCAGTGGAGGACAGGCGAATCAGCCCCAGCATTTT
- TRBJ1-5 TRBD1 TRBV20-1 CSAQSKPGQGNFNQPQHF TGCAGTGCCCAATCGAAACCGGGACAGGGAAACTTCAATCAGCCCCAGCATTTT
few TRBJ2-7 - TRBV6-1 CASSLPGDYEQYF TGTGCCAGCAGTCTTCCGGGGGACTACGAGCAGTACTTC
many TRBJ1-6 - TRBV27 CASSARGQAASPLHF TGTGCCAGCAGTGCCAGGGGTCAGGCGGCTTCACCCCTCCACTTT
many TRBJ2-5 - TRBV29-1 CSVEEGGWETQYF TGCAGCGTTGAAGAGGGGGGTTGGGAGACCCAGTACTTC
few TRBJ1-1 - TRBV24-1 CATSSGRNTEAFF TGTGCCACCAGTTCTGGGAGGAACACTGAAGCTTTCTTT
many TRBJ2-7 TRBD1 TRBV4-3 CASSQGQGSYEQYF TGCGCCAGCAGCCAAGGACAGGGCTCCTACGAGCAGTACTTC
many TRBJ2-3 - TRBV7-2 CASSLMVTDTQYF TGTGCCAGCAGCTTAATGGTCACAGATACGCAGTATTTT
- TRBJ2-5 - TRBV24-1 CATSDSLGWQTQYF TGTGCCACCAGTGACTCTCTAGGGTGGCAGACCCAGTACTTC
many TRBJ1-1 - TRBV20-1 CSARRAPNTEAFF TGCAGTGCTAGACGAGCGCCGAACACTGAAGCTTTCTTT
many TRBJ1-1 - TRBV20-1 CSARVGSVAEAFF TGCAGTGCTAGAGTCGGAAGTGTAGCTGAAGCTTTCTTT
- TRBJ2-2 TRBD1 TRBV20-1 CSATGTGGYTGELFF TGCAGTGCCACCGGGACAGGGGGCTACACCGGGGAGCTGTTTTTT
- TRBJ2-3 - TRBV4-2 CASSQASRSSTDTQYF TGTGCCAGCAGCCAAGCCTCGCGGTCTAGCACAGATACGCAGTATTTT
- TRBJ1-5 TRBD1 TRBV27 CASRETGGGQPQHF TGTGCCAGCAGGGAGACAGGGGGAGGTCAGCCCCAGCATTTT
few TRBJ1-4 - TRBV7-3 CASSLRGRSDEKLFF TGTGCCAGCAGCTTAAGGGGACGTTCAGACGAAAAACTGTTTTTT
few TRBJ2-4 - TRBV20-1 CSAREPGRTKNIQYF TGCAGTGCTAGAGAACCGGGACGCACCAAAAACATTCAGTACTTC
many TRBJ1-5 - TRBV6-5 CASSYSFADSNQPQHF TGTGCCAGCAGTTACTCTTTCGCGGATAGCAATCAGCCCCAGCATTTT
many TRBJ2-3 - TRBV7-2 CASSSRERGTDTQYF TGTGCCAGCAGCTCGCGGGAAAGGGGCACAGATACGCAGTATTTT
many TRBJ1-3 - TRBV20-1 CSARDPRSGNTIYF TGCAGTGCTAGAGATCCCAGGAGCGGAAACACCATATATTTT
many TRBJ1-6 - TRBV7-9 CASSEGTSYSPLHF TGTGCCAGCAGCGAAGGGACATCCTATTCACCCCTCCACTTT
many TRBJ2-3 TRBD2 TRBV29-1 CSVEAPGGDTQYF TGCAGCGTTGAAGCTCCGGGGGGGGATACGCAGTATTTT
many TRBJ2-7 TRBD1 TRBV12-3/TRBV12-4 CASSLGQPYEQYF TGTGCCAGCAGCTTGGGACAGCCCTACGAGCAGTACTTC
- TRBJ1-5 - TRBV12-3/TRBV12-4 CASSSVGLNQPQHF TGTGCCAGCAGTTCCGTGGGGCTCAATCAGCCCCAGCATTTT